The 18 T cell receptor beta chains given below trace back to one sample, sequenced in a study of identical twins. TCRdb re-analysed the 5' RACE reads in MiXCR, keeping a single row per CDR3 protein. The sample carries under 500,000 distinct CDR3 sequences, around 15% recorded once. The same sample was also used in a study of yellow fever vaccine responses in identical twins.

Sequencing was carried out using CD4+ T cells sorted from blood. These receptors were obtained from a woman aged 18-30 years in good health.

In its sample, this clonotype was seen many times. The chain employs TRBV10-1 and TRBJ2-3, with D uncertain. The length of the CDR3 is 15 residues. V was pared by 0 bases and J by 6 bases, with 13 bases between. Germline CDR1 is WNHNN and CDR2 is SYGVQD (reference sequence). The CDR3 protein is CASSESTGNMDTQYF. In DNA form, the CDR3 reads TGCGCCAGCAGTGAGTCCACCGGTAATATGGATACGCAGTATTTT.

This clonotype was seen a handful of times. The genes are TRBV6-1 and TRBJ2-7; D perhaps matches TRBD2 (6 bases). Trimming took off 4 bases at V and 3 bases at J, with 16 bases between the two ends. This CDR3 has 15 amino acids. Germline assignment: CDR1 MNHNS and CDR2 SASEGT. The CDR3 nucleotides are TGTGCCAGCAGTGCATCCGGGAGTCCGGGCTACGAGCAGTACTTC. Amino acid sequence: CASSASGSPGYEQYF.

This clonotype was detected only a few times. The chain recombines TRBV5-1 with TRBJ2-7, with D possibly matching TRBD1 (6 bases). Trimming shortened V by 3 bases and J by 2 bases, and 12 bases separated the two germline ends. Germline V gives CDR1 SGHRS, CDR2 YFSETQ. The length of the CDR3 is 14 residues. This chain's CDR3 is CASSSGGLTYEQYF. CDR3 DNA sequence: TGCGCCAGCAGCTCTGGGGGCCTCACCTACGAGCAGTACTTC.

There are many counts of this clonotype. This chain joins TRBV29-1 and TRBJ2-5; D gene ambiguous. Trimming left V 4 bases short and J 1 base short, with 4 bases between. CDR3 length: 11 residues. CDR1 and CDR2 from the germline V gene are SQVTM and ANQGSEA. In DNA, the CDR3 is TGCAGCGTTGCAGTCCAAGAGACCCAGTACTTC. Protein: CSVAVQETQYF.

The chain employs TRBV5-1 and TRBJ2-3, with 10 bases lining up with TRBD1. J gave up 3 bases and V 3 bases, and 10 bases lay outside the gene matches. There are 17 residues in the CDR3. Per the germline V gene, CDR1 is SGHRS and CDR2 is YFSETQ. CDR3 sequence reads: CASSSTPDRGLTDTQYF. The CDR3 region has the DNA TGCGCCAGCAGCTCCACCCCTGACAGGGGGCTGACAGATACGCAGTATTTT.

This chain joins TRBV18 and TRBJ2-7; 8 nucleotides align to TRBD2. Germline assignment: CDR1 KGHSH and CDR2 LQKENI. V lost 6 bases and J lost 0; bases outside the gene matches: 13. The CDR3 covers 17 residues. The CDR3 reads CASSAVRGGGPSYEQYF. CDR3 sequence (DNA): TGTGCCAGCTCCGCGGTGAGGGGCGGGGGGCCCTCCTACGAGCAGTACTTC.

This clonotype was detected only a few times. This rearrangement joins TRBV27 to TRBJ2-3, with TRBD1 matching 8 bases. This CDR3 contains 18 residues. Trimming cost V 5 bases and J 1 base; bases outside gene matches: 14. Germline V gene sequence: CDR1 MNHEY, CDR2 SMNVEV (reference sequence). The DNA for the CDR3 is TGTGCCAGCAGTCCTTCCATTGACAGGGGCTGGGGCACAGATACGCAGTATTTT. This translates into CASSPSIDRGWGTDTQYF.

This chain joins TRBV20-1 and TRBJ2-2; the D gene could be TRBD1 or TRBD2 (7 bases each). The V and J ends lost 5 bases and 7 bases respectively, with 14 bases between them. This CDR3 spans 13 amino acids. The V gene's germline CDR1 is DFQATT and CDR2 SNEGSKA (reference sequence). The CDR3 region has the DNA TGCAGTGCTGATCAGGGGGGGGGCGGGGAGCTGTTTTTT. This codes for CSADQGGGGELFF.

This clonotype was picked up a small number of times. This chain joins TRBV15 and TRBJ2-1; TRBD2 is a possible D gene (5 bases). V was pared by 5 bases and J by 0 bases, with 11 bases between. CDR1 and CDR2 (germline): LNHNV, YYDKDF (reference sequence). This CDR3 is 15 amino acids long. The CDR3: CATSGRDSSYNEQFF. Here the CDR3 DNA reads TGTGCCACCAGCGGGAGAGATTCCTCCTACAATGAGCAGTTCTTC.

The rearrangement joins TRBV30 to TRBJ2-5; no firm D call. The ends were cut back, 4 bases at V and 4 bases at J, with 7 bases in the middle. The CDR3 extends over 11 amino acids. Per germline, CDR1 GTSNPN and CDR2 SVGIG (reference sequence). The CDR3 nucleotides read TGTGCCTGGACCACCCGAGAGACCCAGTACTTC. The encoded protein is CAWTTRETQYF. Filled out from reference TRBV30 and TRBJ2-5, the complete variable domain reads SQTIHQWPATLVQPVGSPLSLECTVEGTSNPNLYWYRQAAGRGLQLLFYSVGIGQISSEVPQNLSASRPQDRQFILSSKKLLLSDSGFYLCAWTTRETQYFGPGTRLLVL.

Only a few counts were recorded for this clonotype. The V and J genes are TRBV12-3 or TRBV12-4 and TRBJ1-5; a weak D match, TRBD1 (6 bases). Trimming shortened V by 3 bases and J by 4 bases, and 13 bases separated the two germline ends. CDR3 length: 15 amino acids. The CDR3 is CASSLVGGQNQPQHF. For the CDR3, the DNA is TGTGCCAGCAGTTTGGTAGGGGGTCAAAATCAGCCCCAGCATTTT.

The chain links TRBV29-1 to TRBJ1-1; the D is unclear. CDR3 length equals 10 residues. Between the trimmed V and J ends, which lost 7 bases and 10 bases, there was a span of 13 bases. Germline V lookup: CDR1 SQVTM, CDR2 ANQGSEA. The CDR3 loop is CSAANEGAFF. CDR3 DNA: TGCAGCGCTGCAAACGAGGGAGCTTTCTTT.

The chain has TRBV23-1 and TRBJ2-3, with TRBD2 matching 16 bases. TRBV23-1 is placed among ORFs of uncertain function. CDR3 length equals 17 residues. V dropped 8 bases and J dropped 1; count of bases not matched to a gene: 6. CDR3 in amino acids: CASPGLAGGPGTDTQYF. CDR3 DNA sequence: TGCGCCAGCCCGGGACTAGCGGGGGGGCCTGGCACAGATACGCAGTATTTT.

The chain recombines TRBV5-1 with TRBJ2-7; 12 nucleotides line up with TRBD1. The CDR3 is 17 amino acids. Germline values: CDR1 SGHRS, CDR2 YFSETQ. The V gene end was trimmed by 4 bases and the J gene end by 6 bases; junction bases not matched to a gene: 14. CDR3 protein: CASSTMGTGGERSEQYF. The CDR3 coding sequence is TGCGCCAGCAGCACCATGGGGACAGGGGGCGAGAGGAGCGAGCAGTACTTC.

The chain is built from TRBV5-1 and TRBJ2-7; D is undetermined. V was shortened by 0 bases and J by 2 bases, with 9 bases between the two germline ends. Germline V CDR1 and CDR2: SGHRS, YFSETQ. CDR3 length equals 14 residues. The chain's CDR3 is CASSLEGLTYEQYF. The CDR3 DNA reads as TGCGCCAGCAGCTTGGAAGGGCTAACCTACGAGCAGTACTTC.

This clonotype was recorded many times. The genes are TRBV7-2 and TRBJ1-5; D gene uncertain. V shed 2 bases and J shed 4 bases, with 9 bases lying between them. Germline CDR1 reads SGHTA; CDR2 reads FQGNSA. The CDR3 consists of 14 residues. This CDR3 is CASSLTTANQPQHF. CDR3 sequence (DNA): TGTGCCAGCAGCTTAACTACGGCGAATCAGCCCCAGCATTTT.

This clonotype came up a few times. The chain links TRBV30 to TRBJ1-6; D remains unclear. This CDR3 has 13 amino acids. V lost 3 bases and J lost 14, with 17 bases in between. From germline, CDR1 is GTSNPN and CDR2 SVGIG (reference sequence). CDR3 sequence reads: CAWSVSGVSALHF. The CDR3 nucleotides are TGTGCCTGGAGCGTTTCCGGGGTTAGCGCCCTCCACTTT.

This clonotype was seen more than once but under ten times. V is TRBV28 and J is TRBJ1-2, with D possibly being TRBD1 (6 bases). Per germline, CDR1 MDHEN and CDR2 SYDVKM. The CDR3 has 16 residues. Trimming took off 8 bases at V and 4 bases at J, with 23 bases between the two ends. The CDR3 nucleotides are TGTGCCAGCGTACCTTCCGGGACACCCTTACTCTATGGCTACACCTTC. This gives the protein CASVPSGTPLLYGYTF.